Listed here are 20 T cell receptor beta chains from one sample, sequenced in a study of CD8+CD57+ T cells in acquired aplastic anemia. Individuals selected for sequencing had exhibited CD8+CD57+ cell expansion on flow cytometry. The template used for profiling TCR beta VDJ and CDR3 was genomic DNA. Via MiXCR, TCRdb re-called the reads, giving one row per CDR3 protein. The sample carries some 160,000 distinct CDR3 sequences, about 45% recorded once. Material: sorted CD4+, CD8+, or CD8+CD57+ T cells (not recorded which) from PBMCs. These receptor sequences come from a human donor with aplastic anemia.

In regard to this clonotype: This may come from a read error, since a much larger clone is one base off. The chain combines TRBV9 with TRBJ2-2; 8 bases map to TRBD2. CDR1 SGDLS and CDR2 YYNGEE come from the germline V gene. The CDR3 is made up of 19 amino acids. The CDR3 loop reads CASSPRTSNMATATGEPFF. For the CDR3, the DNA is TGTGCCAGCAGCCCCAGGACTAGCAATATGGCTACAGCAACCGGGGAGCCGTTTTTT.

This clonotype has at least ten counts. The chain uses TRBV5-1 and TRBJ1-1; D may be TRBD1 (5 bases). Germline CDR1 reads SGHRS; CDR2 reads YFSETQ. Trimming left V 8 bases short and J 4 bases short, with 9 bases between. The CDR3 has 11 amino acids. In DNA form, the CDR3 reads TGCGCCAGTGGGGGTCCCACTGAAGCTTTCTTT. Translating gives CASGGPTEAFF.

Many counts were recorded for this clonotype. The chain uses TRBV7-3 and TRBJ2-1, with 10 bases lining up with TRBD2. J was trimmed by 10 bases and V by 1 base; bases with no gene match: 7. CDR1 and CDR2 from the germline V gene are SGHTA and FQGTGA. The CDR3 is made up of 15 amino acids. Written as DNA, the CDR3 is TGTGCCAGCAGCTTAATCCTAGCGGGAGAGAAGGAGCAGTTCTTC. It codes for CASSLILAGEKEQFF.

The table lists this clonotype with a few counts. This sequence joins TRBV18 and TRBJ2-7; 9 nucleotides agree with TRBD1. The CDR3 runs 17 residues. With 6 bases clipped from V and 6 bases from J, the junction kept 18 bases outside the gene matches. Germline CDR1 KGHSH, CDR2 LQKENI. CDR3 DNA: TGTGCCAGCTCCCTCGAAAAGACGGGACAGGGTTTAGGCGAGCAGTACTTC. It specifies CASSLEKTGQGLGEQYF. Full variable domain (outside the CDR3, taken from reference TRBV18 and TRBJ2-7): NAGVMQNPRHLVRRRGQEARLRCSPMKGHSHVYWYRQLPEEGLKFMVYLQKENIIDESGMPKERFSAEFPKEGPSILRIQQVVRGDSAAYFCASSLEKTGQGLGEQYFGPGTRLTVT.

This CDR3 is CASSERASYNSPLHF. The CDR3 DNA follows: TGCGCCAGCAGTGAAAGGGCCAGCTATAATTCACCCCTCCACTTT. The chain couples TRBV10-2 to TRBJ1-6; D not certain. V was clipped by 3 bases and J by 3 bases, with 9 bases between them. This CDR3 spans 15 amino acids. Germline V gene sequence: CDR1 WSHSY, CDR2 SAAADI.

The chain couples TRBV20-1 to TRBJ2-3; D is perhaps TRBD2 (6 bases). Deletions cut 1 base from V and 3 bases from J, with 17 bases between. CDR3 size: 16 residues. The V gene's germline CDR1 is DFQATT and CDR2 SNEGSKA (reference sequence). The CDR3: CSARAYRGGETDTQYF. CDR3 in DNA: TGCAGTGCTAGAGCTTACCGCGGCGGGGAGACAGATACGCAGTATTTT.

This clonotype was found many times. CDR3 DNA sequence: TGTGCCAGCAGTTATTCCAGGACTAGCGGGATGGCAGGAGAGACCCAGTACTTC. The encoded protein is CASSYSRTSGMAGETQYF. The chain links TRBV6-9 to TRBJ2-5; 12 bases are shared with TRBD2. The CDR3 sequence is 18 residues long. With V trimmed by 0 bases and J by 4 bases, 9 bases remained unmatched. CDR1 MNHGY and CDR2 SVAAGI come from the germline V gene.

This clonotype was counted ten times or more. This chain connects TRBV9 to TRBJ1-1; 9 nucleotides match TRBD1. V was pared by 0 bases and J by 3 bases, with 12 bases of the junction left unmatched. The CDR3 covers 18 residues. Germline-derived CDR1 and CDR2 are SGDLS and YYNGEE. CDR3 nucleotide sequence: TGTGCCAGCAGCGTAGCCATCGGACAGGGGCCCCTTGACACTGAAGCTTTCTTT. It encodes CASSVAIGQGPLDTEAFF.

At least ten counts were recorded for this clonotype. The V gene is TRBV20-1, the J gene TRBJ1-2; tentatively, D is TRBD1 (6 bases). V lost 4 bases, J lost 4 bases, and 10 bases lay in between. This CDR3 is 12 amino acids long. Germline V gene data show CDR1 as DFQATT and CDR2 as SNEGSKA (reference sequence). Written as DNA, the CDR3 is TGCAGTGCTAACAGGGACCCCTATGGCTACACCTTC. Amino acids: CSANRDPYGYTF.

The CDR3 reads CASSREDLGGWNEQFF. As DNA, the CDR3 is TGCGCCAGCAGCCGGGAAGACCTGGGGGGTTGGAATGAGCAGTTCTTC. The chain combines TRBV5-1 with TRBJ2-1; perhaps TRBD2 as D (6 bases). The V and J ends lost 4 bases and 7 bases respectively, with 21 bases between them. Germline lookup yields CDR1 SGHRS and CDR2 YFSETQ. The CDR3 consists of 16 residues.

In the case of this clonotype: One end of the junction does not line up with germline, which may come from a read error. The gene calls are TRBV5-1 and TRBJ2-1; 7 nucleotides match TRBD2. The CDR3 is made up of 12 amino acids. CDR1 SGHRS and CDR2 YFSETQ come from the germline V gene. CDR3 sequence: CASSSTGTNKLF. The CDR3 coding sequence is TGCGCCAGCAGCTCGACCGGGACTAATAAGCTCTTC.

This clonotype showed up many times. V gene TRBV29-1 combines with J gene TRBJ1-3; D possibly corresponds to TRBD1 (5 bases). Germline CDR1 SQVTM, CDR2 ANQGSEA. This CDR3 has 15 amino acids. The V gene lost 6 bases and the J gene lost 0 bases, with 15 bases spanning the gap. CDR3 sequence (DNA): TGCAGCGTGGGCGATGGGACGGGCTCTGGAAACACCATATATTTT. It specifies CSVGDGTGSGNTIYF.

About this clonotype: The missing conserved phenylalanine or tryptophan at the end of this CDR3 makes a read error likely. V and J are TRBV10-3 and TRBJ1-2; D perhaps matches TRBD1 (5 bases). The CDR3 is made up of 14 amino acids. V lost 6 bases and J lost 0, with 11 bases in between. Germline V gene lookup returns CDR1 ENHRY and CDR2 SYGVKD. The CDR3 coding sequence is TGTGCCATCAGGGGGACGGGGACTAACTATGGCTACACCCTC. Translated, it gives CAIRGTGTNYGYTL.

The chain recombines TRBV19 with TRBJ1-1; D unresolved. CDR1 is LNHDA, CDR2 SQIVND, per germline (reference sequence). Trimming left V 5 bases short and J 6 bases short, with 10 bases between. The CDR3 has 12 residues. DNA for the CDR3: TGTGCCAGTAGTGAGATAAGGGCTGAAGCTTTCTTT. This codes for CASSEIRAEAFF.

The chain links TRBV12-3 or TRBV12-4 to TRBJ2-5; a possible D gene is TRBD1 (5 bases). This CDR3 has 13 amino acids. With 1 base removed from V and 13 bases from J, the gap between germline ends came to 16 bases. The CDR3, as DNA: TGTGCCAGCAGTTTAGGGGTCTCCCTAGGGGCGTACTTC. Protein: CASSLGVSLGAYF.

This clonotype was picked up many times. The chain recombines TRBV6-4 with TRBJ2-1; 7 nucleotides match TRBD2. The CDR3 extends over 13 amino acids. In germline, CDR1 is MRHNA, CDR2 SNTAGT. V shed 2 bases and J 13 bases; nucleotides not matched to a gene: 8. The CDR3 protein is CASSDRTSHHQFF. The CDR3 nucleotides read TGTGCCAGCAGTGACCGGACTAGTCACCATCAGTTCTTC.

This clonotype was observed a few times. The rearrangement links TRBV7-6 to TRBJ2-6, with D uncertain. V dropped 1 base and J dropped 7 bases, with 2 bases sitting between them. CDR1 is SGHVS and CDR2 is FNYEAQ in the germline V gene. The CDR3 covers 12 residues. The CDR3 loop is CASSLVANVLTF. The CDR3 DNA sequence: TGTGCCAGCAGCTTAGTCGCCAACGTCCTGACTTTC.

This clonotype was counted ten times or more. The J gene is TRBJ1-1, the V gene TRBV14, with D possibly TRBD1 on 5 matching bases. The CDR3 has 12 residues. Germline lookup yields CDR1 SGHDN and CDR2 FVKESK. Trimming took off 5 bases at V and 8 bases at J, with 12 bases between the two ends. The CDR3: CASSKRGGEAFF. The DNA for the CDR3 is TGTGCCAGCAGCAAACGGGGCGGGGAAGCTTTCTTT.

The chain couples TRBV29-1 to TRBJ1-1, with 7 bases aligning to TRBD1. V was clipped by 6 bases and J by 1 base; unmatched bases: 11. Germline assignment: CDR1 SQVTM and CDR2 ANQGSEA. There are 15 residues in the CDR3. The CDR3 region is CSVPPVGGQNTEAFF. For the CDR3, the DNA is TGCAGCGTACCGCCTGTAGGGGGCCAGAACACTGAAGCTTTCTTT.

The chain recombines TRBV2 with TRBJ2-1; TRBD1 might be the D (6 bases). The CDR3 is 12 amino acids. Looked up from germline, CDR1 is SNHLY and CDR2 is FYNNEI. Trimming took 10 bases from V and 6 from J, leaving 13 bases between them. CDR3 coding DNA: TGTGCCATCTCGGACAGTGCCAATGAGCAGTTCTTC. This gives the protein CAISDSANEQFF.